Presented here are 30 T cell receptor beta chains from one specimen sequenced in a study of radiation and T cells in renal cell carcinoma. The protocol was immunoSEQ multiplex PCR, while the TCRdb copy is restricted to in-frame clones and leaves out a portion. Of 130,000 to 150,000 clones in the sample, less than 90% are singletons; the top ten hold around a sixth. Regarding time point: blood 4 weeks post-SBRT, at nephrectomy. Treatment described: 15 Gy SBRT to primary tumor, nephrectomy 4 weeks later. The input for sequencing was blood, taken from a patient whose treatment included radiotherapy and nephrectomy. The receptors stem from a woman aged 45-60 years with renal cell carcinoma.

The rearrangement joins TRBV29-1 to TRBJ1-2, with a weak D call TRBD1 (6 bases). The germline gives CDR1 SQVTM, CDR2 ANQGSEA. There are 13 residues in the CDR3. Trimming removed 4 bases at V and 5 bases at J, with 14 bases between. The DNA of the CDR3 is TGCAGCGTTGCCGACAAGGGGGAGTATGGCTACACCTTC. This codes for CSVADKGEYGYTF. The full variable domain, completed using reference TRBV29-1 and TRBJ1-2, is SAVISQKPSRDICQRGTSLTIQCQVDSQVTMMFWYRQQPGQSLTLIATANQGSEATYESGFVIDKFPISRPNLTFSTLTVSNMSPEDSSIYLCSVADKGEYGYTFGSGTRLTVV.

This sequence joins TRBV7-3 and TRBJ2-3, with 11 bases aligning to TRBD2. The V gene's germline CDR1 is SGHTA and CDR2 FQGTGA. The junction had 6 bases not matched to a gene; V was cut back by 5 bases and J by 2 bases. The CDR3 has 16 amino acids. CDR3 protein: CASSPGTSGDTDTQYF. Written as DNA, the CDR3 is TGTGCCAGCAGCCCCGGGACTAGCGGCGACACAGATACGCAGTATTTT.

The rearrangement uses TRBV9 and TRBJ1-1; D is ambiguous. Germline assignment: CDR1 SGDLS and CDR2 YYNGEE. Trimming left V 0 bases short and J 1 base short, with 16 bases between. The CDR3 length is 17 residues. In DNA form, the CDR3 reads TGTGCCAGCAGCGTAGCCCCGCGGACCCTCGGGAACACTGAAGCTTTCTTT. Translating gives CASSVAPRTLGNTEAFF.

This clone was picked up a small number of times. The chain combines TRBV9 with TRBJ1-2; 7 bases align to TRBD1. V trimming: 0 bases; J trimming: 2 bases; junction bases outside the gene matches: 1. From germline, CDR1 is SGDLS and CDR2 YYNGEE. This CDR3 has 14 residues. CDR3 sequence reads: CASSVGQGNYGYTF. For the CDR3, the DNA is TGTGCCAGCAGCGTAGGACAGGGAAACTATGGCTACACCTTC. The whole variable domain, remainder taken from reference TRBV9 and TRBJ1-2, is DSGVTQTPKHLITATGQRVTLRCSPRSGDLSVYWYQQSLDQGLQFLIQYYNGEERAKGNILERFSAQQFPDLHSELNLSSLELGDSALYFCASSVGQGNYGYTFGSGTRLTVV.

The V gene is TRBV7-9, the J gene TRBJ1-1; no clear D gene. With 1 base removed from V and 8 bases from J, the gap between germline ends came to 14 bases. The germline CDR1 and CDR2 sequences are SEHNR and FQNEAQ (reference sequence). The length of the CDR3 is 14 residues. The CDR3 nucleotides are TGTGCCAGCAGCTTAGTCGCGGCACGAGCGGAAGCTTTCTTT. It codes for CASSLVAARAEAFF.

J is TRBJ2-7 and V is TRBV9; D not resolved. The CDR3 sequence is 12 residues long. Germline V gene sequence: CDR1 SGDLS, CDR2 YYNGEE. Trimming stripped 7 bases from V and 7 bases from J, with 15 bases between. The CDR3 DNA follows: TGTGCCAGCGGTGGAGTAGCCGGGGAGCAGTACTTC. Amino acid sequence: CASGGVAGEQYF.

The rearrangement uses TRBV10-2 and TRBJ1-4; unclear D gene. CDR1 WSHSY and CDR2 SAAADI come from the germline V gene. The V and J ends lost 6 bases and 8 bases respectively, with 4 bases between them. The CDR3 is made up of 10 amino acids. CDR3 residues: CASRNEKLFF. The CDR3 nucleotides read TGCGCCAGCAGGAACGAAAAACTGTTTTTT.

V is TRBV5-6 and J is TRBJ2-3; 11 positions agree with TRBD1. V shed 4 bases, J shed 4 bases, and the junction held 8 bases outside the gene matches. The germline V gene encodes CDR1 SGHDT and CDR2 YYEEEE. CDR3 length: 16 residues. In nucleotides, the CDR3 is TGTGCCAGCAGCAAGGACAGGGGGCCTGGGGCAGATACGCAGTATTTT. It translates to CASSKDRGPGADTQYF.

The chain employs TRBV25-1 and TRBJ2-7; unclear D gene. In germline, CDR1 is MGHDK, CDR2 SYGVNS. V was pared by 7 bases and J by 3 bases, with 7 bases between. The CDR3 loop spans 11 amino acids. The CDR3, as DNA: TGTGCCAGCACAATGGTCTACGAGCAGTACTTC. It codes for CASTMVYEQYF.

This chain's CDR3 is CASRGREGPNEQFF. CDR3 sequence (DNA): TGTGCCAGCCGGGGGCGGGAGGGCCCCAATGAGCAGTTCTTC. The chain links TRBV5-8 to TRBJ2-1; 9 bases map to TRBD2. The CDR3 is 14 residues long. V was clipped by 7 bases and J by 6 bases; unmatched bases: 8. Germline V gene sequence: CDR1 SGHTS, CDR2 YDEGEE. The entire variable domain, with the rest obtained from reference TRBV5-8 and TRBJ2-1, is as follows: EAGVTQSPTHLIKTRGQQATLRCSPISGHTSVYWYQQALGLGLQFLLWYDEGEERNRGNFPPRFSGRQFPNYSSELNVNALELEDSALYLCASRGREGPNEQFFGPGTRLTVL.

The chain joins TRBV29-1 to TRBJ1-2; 12 bases match TRBD1. Germline lookup yields CDR1 SQVTM and CDR2 ANQGSEA. The CDR3 loop spans 13 amino acids. V was clipped by 6 bases and J by 7 bases; unmatched bases: 6. The CDR3 DNA sequence: TGCAGCGTGCGGGGACAGGGGGCTGGTGGCTACACCTTC. Its translation is CSVRGQGAGGYTF. Full variable domain (missing parts from reference TRBV29-1 and TRBJ1-2): SAVISQKPSRDICQRGTSLTIQCQVDSQVTMMFWYRQQPGQSLTLIATANQGSEATYESGFVIDKFPISRPNLTFSTLTVSNMSPEDSSIYLCSVRGQGAGGYTFGSGTRLTVV.

The DNA of the CDR3 is TGTGCCAGCAGTTCGGACAGGGAGGATGAAAAACTGTTTTTT. This codes for CASSSDREDEKLFF. The genes are TRBV6-1 and TRBJ1-4, with TRBD1 identical over 8 bases. Germline-derived CDR1 and CDR2 are MNHNS and SASEGT. The CDR3 has 14 residues. Trimming removed 5 bases from V and 6 bases from J; junction bases left unmatched: 5.

The rearrangement uses TRBV5-1 and TRBJ2-3; no reliable D call. The germline V gene has CDR1 SGHRS and CDR2 YFSETQ. Trimming cost V 4 bases and J 6 bases, with 6 bases left between them. The CDR3 covers 11 residues. CDR3 sequence (DNA): TGCGCCAGCAGCCTGTTTGATACGCAGTATTTT. Protein: CASSLFDTQYF. Looking up the rest from reference TRBV5-1 and TRBJ2-3 gives the full variable domain: KAGVTQTPRYLIKTRGQQVTLSCSPISGHRSVSWYQQTPGQGLQFLFEYFSETQRNKGNFPGRFSGRQFSNSRSEMNVSTLELGDSALYLCASSLFDTQYFGPGTRLTVL.

This clone was observed a single time. V gene TRBV4-3 combines with J gene TRBJ2-2; unclear D gene. Trimming took off 0 bases at V and 1 base at J, with 12 bases between the two ends. Germline values: CDR1 LGHNA, CDR2 YSLEER. The CDR3 is made up of 17 amino acids. The CDR3 spells CASSQDPFSGNTGELFF. DNA of the CDR3: TGCGCCAGCAGCCAAGATCCTTTTAGTGGGAACACCGGGGAGCTGTTTTTT.

The chain joins TRBV6-5 to TRBJ1-3; TRBD1 is a possible D gene (5 bases). Trimming left V 6 bases short and J 0 bases short, with 12 bases between. The germline CDR1 and CDR2 sequences are MNHEY and SVGAGI. This CDR3 is 15 amino acids long. The CDR3 coding sequence is TGTGCCAGCAGGAGGGGCGGTGGCTCTGGAAACACCATATATTTT. Translated, it gives CASRRGGGSGNTIYF.

As concerns this clone: This specimen includes other DNA sequences encoding the same CDR3. V usage is TRBV2 and J usage is TRBJ1-2, with D maybe TRBD1 (6 bases). Trimming removed 6 bases from V and 2 bases from J, with 7 bases in between. In germline, CDR1 is SNHLY, CDR2 FYNNEI. This CDR3 has 12 amino acids. CDR3 sequence: CASSGQNYGYTF. DNA of the CDR3: TGTGCCAGCAGCGGACAGAACTATGGCTACACCTTC.

The chain carries TRBV19 and TRBJ2-7, with no clear D. The CDR3 consists of 14 residues. Germline loops: CDR1 LNHDA, CDR2 SQIVND (reference sequence). V was clipped by 4 bases and J by 2 bases, with 12 bases between them. The CDR3 bases are TGTGCCAGTAGTACGTCCACTGGGACCTACGAGCAGTACTTC. Protein sequence: CASSTSTGTYEQYF.

This chain connects TRBV5-1 to TRBJ2-5, with unresolved D. From germline, CDR1 is SGHRS and CDR2 YFSETQ. The V end lost 8 bases, the J end lost 1 base, and 18 bases lay between the germline ends. The CDR3 runs to 15 residues. Here the CDR3 reads CASGLTPGSQETQYF. The DNA for the CDR3 is TGCGCCAGTGGATTGACCCCCGGCAGCCAAGAGACCCAGTACTTC.

This chain joins TRBV5-6 and TRBJ1-4; a possible D gene is TRBD1 (5 bases). V lost 0 bases and J lost 0, with 9 bases in between. CDR1 and CDR2 (germline): SGHDT, YYEEEE. The CDR3 has 16 amino acids. This CDR3 is CASSLVGDATNEKLFF. The CDR3 DNA follows: TGTGCCAGCAGCTTGGTGGGGGACGCAACTAATGAAAAACTGTTTTTT.

The chain joins TRBV7-2 to TRBJ2-5; 7 nucleotides line up with TRBD2. The V gene end was trimmed by 3 bases and the J gene end by 6 bases; junction bases not matched to a gene: 4. CDR3 length: 13 amino acids. Per germline, CDR1 SGHTA and CDR2 FQGNSA. CDR3: CASSFGGEKTQYF. The CDR3 region has the DNA TGTGCCAGCAGCTTTGGGGGGGAGAAGACCCAGTACTTC.

The count of this clone is one. The V call is TRBV5-4, the J call TRBJ1-2, with 10 bases lining up with TRBD1. This CDR3 contains 16 residues. Germline CDR1 and CDR2: SGHNT and YYREEE (reference sequence). V gave up 3 bases and J gave up 0 bases; unmatched junction bases: 5. The CDR3 bases are TGTGCCAGCAGCTCCGGGACAGGGGAGTCTAACTATGGCTACACCTTC. Residues: CASSSGTGESNYGYTF.

The chain has TRBV7-2 and TRBJ2-7; 8 bases are a match to TRBD2. The CDR3 contains 16 residues. The junction had 9 bases not matched to a gene; V was cut back by 5 bases and J by 0 bases. Per the germline V gene, CDR1 is SGHTA and CDR2 is FQGNSA. In DNA form, the CDR3 reads TGTGCCAGCAGCCCGCGGGGGGCCACGAGCTCCTACGAGCAGTACTTC. Residues: CASSPRGATSSYEQYF.

This CDR3 reads CASSLARDGYEQYF. The CDR3 coding sequence is TGTGCCAGTAGTCTTGCAAGGGACGGCTACGAGCAGTACTTC. The chain links TRBV19 to TRBJ2-7, with D possibly called TRBD1 or TRBD2 (5 bases each). Trimming shortened V by 5 bases and J by 3 bases, and 14 bases separated the two germline ends. Germline loops: CDR1 LNHDA, CDR2 SQIVND (reference sequence). The CDR3 has 14 residues.

The chain carries TRBV9 and TRBJ2-1; 8 bases are a match to TRBD1. The CDR3 runs 15 residues. V dropped 6 bases and J dropped 3; count of bases not matched to a gene: 8. Germline V gene lookup returns CDR1 SGDLS and CDR2 YYNGEE. The CDR3: CASTLQGVNYNEQFF. The CDR3 DNA is TGTGCCAGCACCCTACAGGGGGTTAACTACAATGAGCAGTTCTTC.

CDR3 residues: CASSNGQGGETQYF. The CDR3 DNA is TGTGCCAGCAGCAATGGACAGGGCGGCGAGACCCAGTACTTC. The V and J genes are TRBV7-2 and TRBJ2-5, with 8 bases identical to TRBD1. From germline, CDR1 is SGHTA and CDR2 FQGNSA. CDR3 length equals 14 residues. The junction had 7 bases not matched to a gene; V was cut back by 5 bases and J by 5 bases.

CDR3 sequence: CASRLGERYGETQYF. DNA for the CDR3: TGTGCCAGCAGATTGGGGGAGCGGTATGGAGAGACCCAGTACTTC. The rearrangement uses TRBV6-6 and TRBJ2-5; D could derive from TRBD1 or TRBD2 (5 bases each). Between the trimmed V and J ends, which lost 6 bases and 4 bases, there was a span of 18 bases. Germline CDR1 reads MNHNY; CDR2 reads SVGAGI (reference sequence). This CDR3 spans 15 amino acids.

The chain links TRBV7-2 to TRBJ2-6, with 7 bases identical to TRBD1. This CDR3 comprises 16 residues. Germline V gene data show CDR1 as SGHTA and CDR2 as FQGNSA. V lost 5 bases, J lost 4 bases, and 8 bases stayed unmatched. The CDR3 DNA follows: TGTGCCAGCAGCCTCGAGGGGGCAGGCGGGGCCAACGTCCTGACTTTC. It is translated as CASSLEGAGGANVLTF. Using reference TRBV7-2 and TRBJ2-6 for the parts outside the CDR3, the full variable domain is GAGVSQSPSNKVTEKGKDVELRCDPISGHTALYWYRQSLGQGLEFLIYFQGNSAPDKSGLPSDRFSAERTGGSVSTLTIQRTQQEDSAVYLCASSLEGAGGANVLTFGAGSRLTVL.

This chain uses TRBV5-1 with TRBJ1-4; D uncertain. Germline CDR1 SGHRS, CDR2 YFSETQ. The CDR3 spans 14 residues. Trimming pared 5 bases from V and 1 base from J, leaving 9 bases between. CDR3 sequence: CASRSGRTNEKLFF. CDR3 sequence (DNA): TGCGCCAGCAGATCCGGAAGAACTAATGAAAAACTGTTTTTT.

The chain uses TRBV7-2 and TRBJ2-3, with D possibly being TRBD1 or TRBD2 (5 bases each). Deletions cut 1 base from V and 5 bases from J, with 13 bases between. The CDR3 spans 15 residues. Germline loops: CDR1 SGHTA, CDR2 FQGNSA. The CDR3 DNA reads TGTGCCAGCAGCTTAGGTTGGGGGACCGGAGATACGCAGTATTTT. Translating it yields CASSLGWGTGDTQYF.

The table lists this clone with a few counts. The V call is TRBV7-9, the J call TRBJ2-7, with 8 bases matching TRBD1. After removal of 6 bases from V and 2 bases from J, the junction contained 9 bases not matched to a gene. Germline V gives CDR1 SEHNR, CDR2 FQNEAQ (reference sequence). The CDR3 covers 15 residues. The CDR3 DNA reads TGTGCCAGCAGGGATGGACAGGGCTTCACCTACGAGCAGTACTTC. Protein product: CASRDGQGFTYEQYF.